This T cell receptor beta chain was identified in a study of CD8 T cells in ankylosing spondylitis. Ten or more counts support this clonotype. What it binds is not known. It was by quantitative 5'-RACE with molecular barcodes that TCR beta libraries were made. Each CDR3 protein gets one entry after TCRdb re-called the 5' RACE reads with MiXCR. The table has 200,000 to 300,000 distinct CDR3 sequences, roughly 8.2% seen once. The trim removed 5 bases at V and 2 bases at J, leaving 7 bases unmatched. The length of the CDR3 is 15 residues. CDR1 SGHTA and CDR2 FQGNSA come from the germline V gene. Regarding the study as a whole: A number of the motif variants had already been described in reactive arthritis synovial fluid and blood. The clones that were linked to disease were reported to be significantly enriched in matched synovial fluid samples from ankylosing spondylitis patients. Within ankylosing spondylitis blood, a TCR beta motif made up of under 10 highly homologous variants appeared to be characteristic.

The V and J genes are TRBV7-2 and TRBJ2-5; TRBD1 aligns across 8 bases. The receptor was derived from a female donor with ankylosing spondylitis or in good health (not recorded which). The sequenced material came from blood, either unsorted or a sorted T cell fraction (not recorded which). DNA for the CDR3: TGTGCCAGCAGCGGACAGGGTGGAATGCAAGAGACCCAGTACTTC. Encoded protein: CASSGQGGMQETQYF.